These T cell receptor beta chains were read from a single sample in a study of molecular identifiers for immune sequencing clone quantification. From the PCR reads, TCRdb called clonotypes with MiXCR, one entry per CDR3 protein. The sample consists of about half a million distinct CDR3 sequences, 20% to 25% of them appearing once. The sequencing sample was made of naive CD8+ T cells from blood, with Jurkat cell RNA spiked in. All receptors come from a human donor in good health. Some libraries in this study had Jurkat cell RNA spiked in. The CDR3 runs from the conserved cysteine through the conserved F or W. The D gene is left open where the match is weak. Expanded clones get a size class; other rows say once, few or many, or leave the size out.

TRBJ2-7,TRBD2,few,TRBV6-1,CASSESSGGIPKWEQYF,TGTGCCAGCAGTGAAAGTAGCGGGGGCATCCCGAAGTGGGAGCAGTACTTC
TRBJ2-7,TRBD2,many,TRBV7-6,CASSSERESGEQYF,TGTGCCAGCAGCTCAGAGCGGGAGTCAGGCGAGCAGTACTTC
TRBJ2-7,TRBD1,.,TRBV27,CASSTRQGNYEQYF,TGTGCCAGCAGTACACGACAGGGGAACTACGAGCAGTACTTC
TRBJ2-4,.,many,TRBV27,CASSLGHLAKNIQYF,TGTGCCAGCAGTTTAGGTCATTTAGCCAAAAACATTCAGTACTTC
TRBJ1-1,.,.,TRBV28,CASSSGLEAYF,TGTGCCAGCAGTTCAGGACTCGAAGCTTACTTT
TRBJ2-1,.,.,TRBV7-9,CASITVVNEQFF,TGTGCCAGCATCACTGTGGTCAATGAGCAGTTCTTC
TRBJ1-1,TRBD1,many,TRBV5-4,CASSLKGGASDTEAFF,TGTGCCAGCAGCTTGAAAGGGGGCGCATCGGACACTGAAGCTTTCTTT
TRBJ2-2,.,few,TRBV3-1,CASSQDPYTGELFF,TGTGCCAGCAGCCAAGATCCTTACACCGGGGAGCTGTTTTTT
TRBJ1-1,.,once,TRBV13,CASSLQSLGAEAFF,TGTGCCAGCAGCTTACAGTCATTAGGGGCTGAAGCTTTCTTT
TRBJ2-3,.,.,TRBV19,CVGSIGGSAQYF,TGTGTCGGTAGTATTGGAGGGTCGGCGCAGTATTTT
TRBJ2-7,TRBD1,many,TRBV7-2,CASSLGWGQGAYEQYF,TGTGCCAGCAGCTTAGGGTGGGGCCAGGGGGCCTACGAGCAGTACTTC
TRBJ2-7,.,many,TRBV7-8,CASSLEPARGDEQYF,TGTGCCAGCAGCTTAGAACCGGCGCGAGGCGACGAGCAGTACTTC
TRBJ2-1,TRBD2,.,TRBV7-9,CASMGLAYEQFF,TGTGCCAGCATGGGACTAGCTTATGAGCAGTTCTTC
TRBJ2-6,.,many,TRBV2,CASGESPSSGANVLTF,TGTGCCAGCGGGGAGAGCCCCTCCTCTGGGGCCAACGTCCTGACTTTC
TRBJ2-6,TRBD1,.,TRBV3-1,CASSHYEGAGADVLTF,TGTGCCAGCAGCCATTACGAGGGGGCTGGGGCCGACGTCCTGACTTTC
TRBJ2-7,.,.,TRBV28,CASSQLGDEQYF,TGTGCCAGCAGTCAACTGGGGGACGAGCAGTACTTC
TRBJ2-3,.,many,TRBV14,CASSQGSYRGYTDTQYF,TGTGCCAGCAGCCAAGGCTCCTACCGGGGTTACACAGATACGCAGTATTTT
TRBJ1-1,.,.,TRBV7-6,CASSWQIATEAFF,TGTGCCAGCAGCTGGCAAATCGCCACTGAAGCTTTCTTT
TRBJ2-3,.,.,TRBV6-2/TRBV6-3,CASSYSRQEELTDTQYF,TGTGCCAGCAGTTACTCGAGACAGGAGGAGTTAACAGATACGCAGTATTTT
TRBJ2-1,.,few,TRBV14,CASSYRLGREYYEQFF,TGTGCCAGCAGCTACCGACTGGGCCGGGAGTACTATGAGCAGTTCTTC
TRBJ2-5,.,many,TRBV15,CATSSVQGGDETQYF,TGTGCCACCAGCAGCGTACAGGGAGGAGATGAGACCCAGTACTTC
TRBJ2-5,.,few,TRBV7-3,CASSLWGGQTQYF,TGTGCCAGCAGCTTATGGGGAGGACAGACCCAGTACTTC
TRBJ2-5,TRBD1,many,TRBV30,CAWSSGTGLVETQYF,TGTGCCTGGAGTTCCGGGACAGGGTTAGTAGAGACCCAGTACTTC
TRBJ1-4,.,.,TRBV27,CASSWAGGYNEKLFF,TGTGCCAGCAGTTGGGCCGGGGGATATAATGAAAAACTGTTTTTT
TRBJ1-1,.,.,TRBV11-1,CASSLERMAGILNTEAFF,TGTGCCAGCAGCTTAGAACGTATGGCAGGAATTTTGAACACTGAAGCTTTCTTT
TRBJ2-7,.,many,TRBV13,CASSPQQGTDYEQYF,TGTGCCAGCAGCCCCCAGCAGGGGACTGACTACGAGCAGTACTTC
TRBJ2-2,TRBD1,.,TRBV19,CASTLTDRGTGELFF,TGTGCCAGTACCCTTACAGACAGGGGGACCGGGGAGCTGTTTTTT
TRBJ2-3,TRBD2,few,TRBV27,CASSLITGGDSDTQYF,TGTGCCAGCAGTTTAATCACGGGGGGTGACTCAGATACGCAGTATTTT
TRBJ2-2,TRBD1,many,TRBV5-8,CASSPRQGATGELFF,TGTGCCAGCAGCCCCAGACAGGGGGCGACCGGGGAGCTGTTTTTT
TRBJ2-7,.,many,TRBV4-2,CASSHPLSSYEQYF,TGTGCCAGCAGCCACCCTTTGAGCTCCTACGAGCAGTACTTC
TRBJ2-1,.,.,TRBV10-1,CASSEARYNEQFF,TGCGCCAGCAGTGAAGCTAGGTACAATGAGCAGTTCTTC
TRBJ2-5,TRBD2,few,TRBV10-2,CASRDRVAGGQETQYF,TGCGCCAGCAGGGACAGAGTAGCGGGAGGGCAAGAGACCCAGTACTTC
TRBJ2-6,.,many,TRBV19,CASSVPAGSANVLTF,TGTGCCAGTAGTGTTCCTGCAGGGTCGGCCAACGTCCTGACTTTC
TRBJ2-3,.,few,TRBV2,CASPPGDTQYF,TGTGCCAGCCCTCCGGGGGATACGCAGTATTTT
TRBJ1-3,.,many,TRBV5-4,CASSLAGSSGNTIYF,TGTGCCAGCAGCTTGGCCGGCAGCTCTGGAAACACCATATATTTT
TRBJ2-1,.,.,TRBV30,CAWNSYNEQFF,TGTGCCTGGAATTCCTACAATGAGCAGTTCTTC
TRBJ2-2,.,many,TRBV5-5,CASSSDFRELFF,TGTGCCAGCAGCTCAGATTTCCGGGAGCTGTTTTTT
TRBJ2-5,.,many,TRBV28,CASSSPLGAALQETQYF,TGTGCCAGCAGTTCCCCTCTAGGCGCGGCTCTTCAAGAGACCCAGTACTTC
TRBJ2-2,.,few,TRBV7-9,CASRPSTPPGELFF,TGTGCCAGCAGACCTAGTACACCACCCGGGGAGCTGTTTTTT
TRBJ2-7,TRBD1,.,TRBV19,CASSISGDSAYEQYF,TGTGCCAGTAGTATCTCCGGGGACAGTGCCTACGAGCAGTACTTC
TRBJ2-7,.,.,TRBV5-1,CATSADSAYEQYF,TGCGCCACCTCAGCCGACAGTGCCTACGAGCAGTACTTC
TRBJ2-7,.,.,TRBV30,CAWSGTLSYEQYF,TGTGCCTGGAGTGGGACTCTTTCCTACGAGCAGTACTTC
TRBJ2-7,.,few,TRBV13,CASSSRETGQITYEQYF,TGTGCCAGCAGCAGTCGAGAGACCGGACAGATAACCTACGAGCAGTACTTC
TRBJ2-2,TRBD2,many,TRBV20-1,CSARDPSSGKLTGELFF,TGCAGTGCTAGAGATCCCTCTAGCGGCAAGCTGACCGGGGAGCTGTTTTTT
TRBJ2-7,TRBD2,.,TRBV20-1,CSAEGTSGVYEQYF,TGCAGTGCTGAGGGGACTAGCGGGGTATACGAGCAGTACTTC
TRBJ2-7,.,many,TRBV4-3,CASSQDRVGSSYEQYF,TGCGCCAGCAGCCAAGATAGGGTAGGCAGCTCCTACGAGCAGTACTTC
TRBJ2-7,.,.,TRBV2,CDSSIPTGPAIYEQYF,TGTGACAGCAGCATTCCTACAGGCCCCGCAATCTACGAGCAGTACTTC
TRBJ2-2,TRBD1,.,TRBV28,CATYRGTGGLFF,TGTGCCACCTACAGGGGGACCGGGGGGCTGTTTTTT
TRBJ1-1,.,many,TRBV5-6,CASSLWGELGTTGTEAFF,TGTGCCAGCAGCTTGTGGGGTGAGCTGGGGACCACGGGCACTGAAGCTTTCTTT
TRBJ1-6,TRBD1,.,TRBV7-2,CASSPRQGSYNSPLHF,TGTGCCAGCAGCCCCCGACAGGGGTCCTATAATTCACCCCTCCACTTT
TRBJ2-3,.,.,TRBV7-9,CASSFVEGVRDTQYF,TGTGCCAGCAGCTTTGTGGAGGGAGTGAGAGATACGCAGTATTTT
TRBJ2-7,.,few,TRBV6-2/TRBV6-3,CASSPGGVTEQYF,TGTGCCAGCAGTCCAGGGGGGGTCACCGAGCAGTACTTC
TRBJ2-1,TRBD2,many,TRBV28,CASSSPPQSGRDNEQFF,TGTGCCAGCAGTAGCCCTCCCCAAAGCGGGAGGGACAATGAGCAGTTCTTC
TRBJ2-3,TRBD2,many,TRBV15,CATSRRAGGRISDTQYF,TGTGCCACCAGCAGACGGGCCGGCGGGAGAATTTCAGATACGCAGTATTTT
TRBJ2-3,.,few,TRBV24-1,CATSDLPTDTQYF,TGTGCCACCAGTGATCTCCCCACAGATACGCAGTATTTT